A selection of T cell receptor beta chains follows, all from one sample in a study of cytomegalovirus exposure and HLA in healthy donors. Libraries were prepared by immunoSEQ multiplex PCR; TCRdb keeps only in-frame clonotypes and omits some of them. Its clone listing holds about 41,000 clones. Sequenced: PBMCs. These receptors originate from a man younger than 45 in good health and CMV-seronegative. Both conserved end residues are part of each CDR3. D genes are given only for firm matches.

V gene: TRBV11-2
J gene: TRBJ1-5
D gene: .
CDR3 DNA: TGTGCCAGCAGCTTAGGACAGCCCTATCAGCCCCAGCATTTT
CDR3 protein: CASSLGQPYQPQHF

V gene: TRBV4-2
J gene: TRBJ2-3
D gene: .
CDR3 DNA: TGTGCCAGCAGCCAAGAAGGGGGGGCCGGCACAGATACGCAGTATTTT
CDR3 protein: CASSQEGGAGTDTQYF

V gene: TRBV6-5
J gene: TRBJ2-7
D gene: TRBD1
CDR3 DNA: TGTGCCAGCAGCTACGGACAGGGGGCCTACGAGCAGTACTTC
CDR3 protein: CASSYGQGAYEQYF

V gene: TRBV9
J gene: TRBJ1-1
D gene: .
CDR3 DNA: TGTGCCAGCAGCGTAGATGGGGGCCAGAACACTGAAGCTTTCTTT
CDR3 protein: CASSVDGGQNTEAFF

V gene: TRBV6-5
J gene: TRBJ1-2
D gene: .
CDR3 DNA: TGTGCCAGCAGTTACACCACAGGGTTTGGCTACACCTTC
CDR3 protein: CASSYTTGFGYTF

V gene: TRBV6-1
J gene: TRBJ2-7
D gene: .
CDR3 DNA: TGTGCCAGCAGTGAACAGGGTTACGAGCAGTACTTC
CDR3 protein: CASSEQGYEQYF

V gene: TRBV6-1
J gene: TRBJ1-1
D gene: .
CDR3 DNA: TGTGCCAGCAACCCATCGGGGGGATTAGGCACTGAAGATTTCTTT
CDR3 protein: CASNPSGGLGTEDFF

V gene: TRBV7-9
J gene: TRBJ2-7
D gene: .
CDR3 DNA: TGTGCCAGCAGCTTAGTATCCCAGGGTGACGAGCAGTACTTC
CDR3 protein: CASSLVSQGDEQYF

V gene: TRBV7-8
J gene: TRBJ1-4
D gene: .
CDR3 DNA: TGTGCCAGCAGCCGGGCGACAGTTGAAAATGAAAAACTGTTTTTT
CDR3 protein: CASSRATVENEKLFF

V gene: TRBV5-6
J gene: TRBJ2-3
D gene: TRBD1
CDR3 DNA: TGTGCCAGCAGCATATACAGGGGTCCCAGCACAGATACGCAGTATTTT
CDR3 protein: CASSIYRGPSTDTQYF

V gene: TRBV6-6
J gene: TRBJ1-1
D gene: TRBD1
CDR3 DNA: TGTGCCAGCAGCCCGCCCGGGACAGGAGGCACTGAAGCTTTCTTT
CDR3 protein: CASSPPGTGGTEAFF

V gene: TRBV7-9
J gene: TRBJ1-3
D gene: .
CDR3 DNA: TGTGCCAGCAGCTCTCCACGAGACTCTGGAAACACCATATATTTT
CDR3 protein: CASSSPRDSGNTIYF

V gene: TRBV7-8
J gene: TRBJ2-5
D gene: TRBD1
CDR3 DNA: TGTGCCAGCAGCTTGTTGGGACAGGCCTCGCGGGAGACCCAGTACTTC
CDR3 protein: CASSLLGQASRETQYF

V gene: TRBV14
J gene: TRBJ1-2
D gene: .
CDR3 DNA: TGTGCCAGCAGCCTCGGCAGGGAGGCGGGGGGCTACACCTTC
CDR3 protein: CASSLGREAGGYTF

V gene: TRBV30
J gene: TRBJ2-7
D gene: .
CDR3 DNA: TGTGCCTGGAGTGGATTAACAGGGACGTCCTACGAGCAGTACTTC
CDR3 protein: CAWSGLTGTSYEQYF

V gene: TRBV7-8
J gene: TRBJ1-1
D gene: .
CDR3 DNA: TGTGCCAGCAGCCGACAGGCGAACACTGAAGCTTTCTTT
CDR3 protein: CASSRQANTEAFF

V gene: TRBV2
J gene: TRBJ2-2
D gene: TRBD1
CDR3 DNA: TGTGCCAGCCTACAGACAGGGGGCCTCGGGGAGCTGTTTTTT
CDR3 protein: CASLQTGGLGELFF

V gene: TRBV4-2
J gene: TRBJ2-7
D gene: .
CDR3 DNA: TGTGCCAGCAGCCAAGATGGACAGACGAACTACGAGCAGTACTTC
CDR3 protein: CASSQDGQTNYEQYF

V gene: TRBV7-2
J gene: TRBJ1-1
D gene: .
CDR3 DNA: TGTGCCAGCAGCCCCCCACGGGGCAGGGGCACTGAAGCTTTCTTT
CDR3 protein: CASSPPRGRGTEAFF

V gene: TRBV4-3
J gene: TRBJ2-7
D gene: .
CDR3 DNA: TGCGCCAGCAGCCAAGATTCCCGCGGGGTACAGTACGAGCAGTACTTC
CDR3 protein: CASSQDSRGVQYEQYF

V gene: TRBV6-5
J gene: TRBJ2-7
D gene: TRBD1
CDR3 DNA: TGTGCCAGCAGTGGACGGGACAGACTTACCTACGAGCAGTACTTC
CDR3 protein: CASSGRDRLTYEQYF

V gene: TRBV7-9
J gene: TRBJ2-5
D gene: .
CDR3 DNA: TGTGCCAGCAGCCCGTGGACACCTCAAGAGACCCAGTACTTC
CDR3 protein: CASSPWTPQETQYF

V gene: TRBV7-9
J gene: TRBJ1-1
D gene: .
CDR3 DNA: TGTGCCAGCAGCTTAGCTCAGGGCTCTGAAGCTTTCTTT
CDR3 protein: CASSLAQGSEAFF

V gene: TRBV6-1
J gene: TRBJ2-7
D gene: .
CDR3 DNA: TGTGCCAGCAGTGAATTTTGGGGGCAGTCCTACGAGCAGTACTTC
CDR3 protein: CASSEFWGQSYEQYF

V gene: TRBV6-1
J gene: TRBJ2-7
D gene: .
CDR3 DNA: TGTGCCAGCAGTGTAGGCGACAAGTACGAGCAGTACTTC
CDR3 protein: CASSVGDKYEQYF

V gene: TRBV5-8
J gene: TRBJ1-5
D gene: .
CDR3 DNA: TGTGCCAGCAGCTCAGGGCAGCTTAATAGCAATCAGCCCCAGCATTTT
CDR3 protein: CASSSGQLNSNQPQHF

V gene: TRBV5-1
J gene: TRBJ2-6
D gene: TRBD1
CDR3 DNA: TGCGCCAGCGGGACAGGGATGTCCTCTGGGGCCAACGTCCTGACTTTC
CDR3 protein: CASGTGMSSGANVLTF

V gene: TRBV18
J gene: TRBJ1-1
D gene: TRBD1
CDR3 DNA: TGTGCCAGCTCACCTACTAGGACAGGCACTGAAGCTTTCTTT
CDR3 protein: CASSPTRTGTEAFF

V gene: TRBV7-9
J gene: TRBJ1-3
D gene: TRBD1
CDR3 DNA: TGTGCCAGCAGCGGAGAGGGACAGGAGGTCGCCATATATTTT
CDR3 protein: CASSGEGQEVAIYF

V gene: TRBV4-2
J gene: TRBJ2-3
D gene: TRBD2
CDR3 DNA: TGTGCCAGCAGCCAAGAGGAGGGGACTAGCGGGGTTGAGGAGCAGTATTTT
CDR3 protein: CASSQEEGTSGVEEQYF

V gene: TRBV11-2
J gene: TRBJ2-7
D gene: TRBD1
CDR3 DNA: TGTGCCAGCAGCGACCGTCCGACAGGGTCTTACGAGCAGTACTTC
CDR3 protein: CASSDRPTGSYEQYF

V gene: TRBV7-9
J gene: TRBJ2-1
D gene: .
CDR3 DNA: TGTGCCAGCAGCTCGACAGGTAGTGAGCAGTTCTTC
CDR3 protein: CASSSTGSEQFF

V gene: TRBV6-6
J gene: TRBJ1-5
D gene: TRBD1
CDR3 DNA: TGTGCCAGCAGTTACGGGGACGACAGGGGCAGTCAGCCCCAGCATTTT
CDR3 protein: CASSYGDDRGSQPQHF

V gene: TRBV5-6
J gene: TRBJ2-7
D gene: TRBD2
CDR3 DNA: TGTGCCAGCAGCTCGGGACTAGGGACCGAGCAGTACTTC
CDR3 protein: CASSSGLGTEQYF

V gene: TRBV7-2
J gene: TRBJ2-3
D gene: TRBD2
CDR3 DNA: TGTGCCAGCAGCTTAGTTCGGAGCGGGGGGGGTGCAGATACGCAGTATTTT
CDR3 protein: CASSLVRSGGGADTQYF

V gene: TRBV14
J gene: TRBJ2-7
D gene: .
CDR3 DNA: TGTGCCAGAAGCCAAGGCCGGGAGCAGTACTTC
CDR3 protein: CARSQGREQYF

V gene: TRBV5-5
J gene: TRBJ1-2
D gene: TRBD1
CDR3 DNA: TGTGCCAGCAGTCACAGGGGCTCCTATGGCTACACCTTC
CDR3 protein: CASSHRGSYGYTF

V gene: TRBV6-1
J gene: TRBJ1-1
D gene: .
CDR3 DNA: TGTGCCAGCAGTGAAGGGCAGGGGAACACTGAAGCTTTCTTT
CDR3 protein: CASSEGQGNTEAFF

V gene: TRBV7-9
J gene: TRBJ1-1
D gene: TRBD1
CDR3 DNA: TGTGCCAGCAGCTCCCGGACAGGCCGTCCTGAAGCTTTCTTT
CDR3 protein: CASSSRTGRPEAFF

V gene: TRBV9
J gene: TRBJ2-7
D gene: .
CDR3 DNA: TGTGCCAGCAGCGTAGCCCAGGGATGGTTCTACGAGCAGTACTTC
CDR3 protein: CASSVAQGWFYEQYF

V gene: TRBV5-1
J gene: TRBJ2-3
D gene: .
CDR3 DNA: TGCGCCAGCAGCTTGGGGCCCGTCGGGAGTGGTACAGATACGCAGTATTTT
CDR3 protein: CASSLGPVGSGTDTQYF

V gene: TRBV7-9
J gene: TRBJ1-1
D gene: .
CDR3 DNA: TGTGCCAGCAGCTTAAGACAGGCACGATTCCCTGAAGCTTTCTTT
CDR3 protein: CASSLRQARFPEAFF